This entry concerns a single T cell receptor (beta chain). The source of the sample is a study of blood T cell repertoires in COVID-19. CDR1 and CDR2 (germline): SGHKS, YYEKEE (reference sequence). The CDR3 consists of 13 residues. The V end was cut by 4 bases, the J end by 9 bases, with 16 bases between. In the authors' workflow: Nucleated cell number was recorded as an estimate derived from reference gene primer amplification. The data were produced by immunoSEQ multiplex PCR, yet TCRdb's version contains in-frame clones alone and is incomplete. Clonal size and the V and J genes are those of that table, whereas D and trimming came from the DNA. Among around 40,000 clones, 92% were seen once, and the ten largest hold 9.5% to 15%.

The sequence was collected from a human donor in a cohort sampled during active COVID-19. The chain couples TRBV5-5 to TRBJ1-1; D is unresolved. The sequenced sample was peripheral blood. This chain's CDR3 is CASSPNSRAQAFF. The CDR3 DNA is TGTGCCAGCAGCCCGAACTCGAGGGCCCAAGCTTTCTTT.